The 8 T cell receptor beta chains below come from one sample, sequenced in a study of siplizumab effects on memory and regulatory T cells. Data came from immunoSEQ multiplex PCR; TCRdb stores just in-frame clones and leaves some out. The sample shows more than 95,000 clones, 85% to 95% of them seen only once. Source material: Tregs sorted from blood. Source of these receptors: a human donor in good health.

The chain combines TRBV5-1 with TRBJ2-7; 11 nucleotides agree with TRBD2. This CDR3 is built from 16 residues. V dropped 0 bases and J dropped 5; count of bases not matched to a gene: 7. The germline V gene encodes CDR1 SGHRS and CDR2 YFSETQ. In DNA form, the CDR3 reads TGCGCCAGCAGCTTGGGTACTAGCGGGAGCTCTGACGAGCAGTACTTC. Translated: CASSLGTSGSSDEQYF.

This CDR3 is CASSRRGQLNTEAFF. Here the CDR3 DNA reads TGTGCCAGCTCACGGAGGGGACAGTTGAACACTGAAGCTTTCTTT. The chain recombines TRBV18 with TRBJ1-1, with 7 bases fitting TRBD1. The CDR3 is 15 amino acids. Trimming removed 4 bases from V and 0 bases from J; junction bases left unmatched: 5. Germline V gene lookup returns CDR1 KGHSH and CDR2 LQKENI.

The rearrangement uses TRBV19 and TRBJ1-2, with 8 bases matching TRBD1. Trimming at V came to 10 bases and at J to 8 bases, leaving 12 bases not matched to a gene. From germline, CDR1 is LNHDA and CDR2 SQIVND (reference sequence). The CDR3 is made up of 13 amino acids. The CDR3 here is CATRNRGINGYTF. The CDR3 region has the DNA TGTGCCACCCGTAACAGGGGGATCAACGGCTACACCTTC.

The chain recombines TRBV5-6 with TRBJ1-6, with unresolved D. This CDR3 comprises 16 residues. V was shortened by 4 bases and J by 7 bases, with 18 bases between the two germline ends. Germline values: CDR1 SGHDT, CDR2 YYEEEE. The CDR3 DNA reads as TGTGCCAGCAGCCCGCAAACGGGATCGCGGAATTCACCCCTCCACTTT. It specifies CASSPQTGSRNSPLHF.

The chain is built from TRBV6-5 and TRBJ1-1, with D possibly TRBD1 on 5 matching bases. Trimming removed 6 bases from V and 5 bases from J, with 19 bases in between. CDR3 length: 15 residues. The germline gives CDR1 MNHEY, CDR2 SVGAGI. The CDR3 nucleotides read TGTGCCAGCAGCCTCTCTTGGGGGGATGAGACTGAAGCTTTCTTT. Translated: CASSLSWGDETEAFF.

The chain carries TRBV9 and TRBJ1-1; D unclear. This CDR3 region has 14 residues. Germline V lookup: CDR1 SGDLS, CDR2 YYNGEE. The V end lost 0 bases, the J end lost 5 bases, and 11 bases lay between the germline ends. In nucleotides, the CDR3 is TGTGCCAGCAGCGTAGCAATATTTGGGACTGAAGCTTTCTTT. Encoded protein: CASSVAIFGTEAFF.

The gene calls are TRBV5-4 and TRBJ2-7; 10 bases are shared with TRBD1. The CDR3 consists of 14 residues. Germline lookup yields CDR1 SGHNT and CDR2 YYREEE (reference sequence). Trimming at V came to 6 bases and at J to 5 bases, leaving 8 bases not matched to a gene. The CDR3 bases are TGTGCCAGCACCCGGGGACAGGGGAGGAACGAGCAGTACTTC. It encodes CASTRGQGRNEQYF.

J is TRBJ2-1 and V is TRBV6-5, with 11 bases matching TRBD2. Germline V gene data show CDR1 as MNHEY and CDR2 as SVGAGI. Germline trimming cut 6 bases from V and 7 bases from J; bases unmatched to any gene: 8. The CDR3 is 15 amino acids. CDR3 sequence: CASSPVAGGYNEQFF. The DNA for the CDR3 is TGTGCCAGCAGCCCCGTAGCGGGAGGGTATAATGAGCAGTTCTTC.